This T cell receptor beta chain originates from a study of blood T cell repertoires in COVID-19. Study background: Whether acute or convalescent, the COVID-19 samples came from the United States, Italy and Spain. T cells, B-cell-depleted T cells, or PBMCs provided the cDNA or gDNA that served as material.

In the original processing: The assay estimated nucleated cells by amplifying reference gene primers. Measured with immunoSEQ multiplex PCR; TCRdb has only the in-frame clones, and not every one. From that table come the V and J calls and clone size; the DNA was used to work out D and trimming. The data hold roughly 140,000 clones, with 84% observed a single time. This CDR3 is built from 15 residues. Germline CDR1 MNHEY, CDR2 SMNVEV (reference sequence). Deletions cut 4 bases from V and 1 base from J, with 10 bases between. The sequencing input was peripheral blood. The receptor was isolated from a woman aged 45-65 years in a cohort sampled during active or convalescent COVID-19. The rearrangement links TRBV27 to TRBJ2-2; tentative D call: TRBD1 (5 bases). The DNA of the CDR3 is TGTGCCAGCAGTTCGCGCAGGGAGAACACCGGGGAGCTGTTTTTT. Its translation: CASSSRRENTGELFF.